Following are 19 T cell receptor beta chains from one sample sequenced in a study of metastatic and nonmetastatic thyroid tumors. TCRdb re-processed the PCR reads through MiXCR. The data hold 50,000 to 70,000 clones, with under 5% observed a single time. Thyroid surgery had not been preceded by any treatment in any patient. Sequencing was carried out using blood. The origin of the receptors is a female donor with papillary thyroid cancer or a benign thyroid nodule (not recorded which). Some clones in this sample may be carry-over from other donors' samples.

This clone has just a few counts. An end of the junction does not agree with germline; a read error may underlie this. For the CDR3, the DNA is TGTGCCAGCAGTGAAGCGGGGGATGTGTACAATGAACAGTTCTTC. This gives the protein CASSEAGDVYNEQFF. J is TRBJ2-1 and V is TRBV6-1, with D perhaps matching TRBD1 or TRBD2 (5 bases each). Germline V gene data show CDR1 as MNHNS and CDR2 as SASEGT. The CDR3 sequence is 15 residues long.

This clone occurred many times. The genes are TRBV11-2 and TRBJ2-1, with 8 bases that match TRBD2. Germline CDR1 reads SGHAT; CDR2 reads FQNNGV. The CDR3 is made up of 16 amino acids. Germline trimming cut 4 bases from V and 0 bases from J; bases unmatched to any gene: 5. The CDR3 spells CASSWGGGSSYNEQFF. CDR3 DNA sequence: TGTGCCAGCAGCTGGGGCGGGGGGTCCTCCTACAATGAGCAGTTCTTC.

In this sample, this clone turned up many times. The genes are TRBV19 and TRBJ2-1, with 9 positions matching TRBD2. CDR3 length: 17 amino acids. The trim removed 7 bases at V and 2 bases at J, leaving 12 bases unmatched. CDR1 and CDR2 (germline): LNHDA, SQIVND (reference sequence). CDR3 loop: CASTPRIGTSPYNEQFF. For the CDR3, the DNA is TGTGCCAGTACCCCCCGGATCGGGACTAGCCCCTACAATGAGCAGTTCTTC.

This clone has at least ten counts. The chain uses TRBV19 and TRBJ2-2, with 9 bases aligning to TRBD2. Looked up from germline, CDR1 is LNHDA and CDR2 is SQIVND (reference sequence). This CDR3 spans 16 amino acids. V lost 8 bases to trimming and J lost 4 bases; unmatched junction nucleotides: 11. The CDR3 spells CASSGLARWRTGELFF. CDR3 DNA sequence: TGTGCCAGTTCGGGACTAGCCCGGTGGCGCACCGGGGAGCTGTTTTTT.

The rearrangement joins TRBV6-1 to TRBJ1-6; the D gene is possibly TRBD1 (6 bases). There are 15 residues in the CDR3. With 5 bases removed from V and 2 bases from J, the gap between germline ends came to 10 bases. Germline V gene lookup returns CDR1 MNHNS and CDR2 SASEGT. The CDR3 region is CASSLQGPYNSPLHF. The CDR3 DNA follows: TGTGCCAGCAGTCTACAGGGCCCCTATAATTCACCCCTCCACTTT.

Ten or more counts support this clone. The V call is TRBV5-1, the J call TRBJ1-3; no clear D gene. Trimming took 0 bases from V and 0 from J, leaving 13 bases between them. CDR1 and CDR2 (germline): SGHRS, YFSETQ. The CDR3 contains 17 residues. The CDR3 region is CASSLEGSRSSGNTIYF. As DNA, the CDR3 is TGCGCCAGCAGCTTGGAGGGCAGTCGTAGCTCTGGAAACACCATATATTTT.

This clone was observed a handful of times. The chain uses TRBV20-1 and TRBJ2-1; D possibly corresponds to TRBD2 (5 bases). Germline-derived CDR1 and CDR2 are DFQATT and SNEGSKA (reference sequence). The CDR3 loop spans 13 amino acids. Trimming took off 1 base at V and 4 bases at J, with 8 bases between the two ends. Here the CDR3 reads CSARGPGYNEQFF. CDR3 DNA sequence: TGCAGTGCTAGAGGGCCGGGGTACAATGAGCAGTTCTTC.

The chain is built from TRBV28 and TRBJ1-1, with D unclear. Germline lookup yields CDR1 MDHEN and CDR2 SYDVKM. The CDR3 is made up of 16 amino acids. Between the trimmed V and J ends, which lost 5 bases and 4 bases, there was a span of 20 bases. This chain's CDR3 is CASSKTSQATSTEAFF. In DNA form, the CDR3 reads TGTGCCAGCAGTAAAACCTCGCAGGCCACGAGCACTGAAGCTTTCTTT. Filled out from reference TRBV28 and TRBJ1-1, the complete variable domain reads DVKVTQSSRYLVKRTGEKVFLECVQDMDHENMFWYRQDPGLGLRLIYFSYDVKMKEKGDIPEGYSVSREKKERFSLILESASTNQTSMYLCASSKTSQATSTEAFFGQGTRLTVV.

The chain joins TRBV11-3 to TRBJ2-3; possible D gene TRBD2, 6 bases. The CDR3 length is 17 residues. Germline V gene data show CDR1 as SGHNT and CDR2 as YENEEA. V gave up 1 base and J gave up 4 bases, with 18 bases separating them. In DNA form, the CDR3 reads TGTGCCAGCAGCTTAGGGCGGGACGGAATGACGGCAGATACGCAGTATTTT. Protein: CASSLGRDGMTADTQYF.

There are many counts of this clone. This specimen includes other DNA sequences encoding the same CDR3. V is TRBV6-1 and J is TRBJ2-1; tentatively, D is TRBD2 (7 bases). Germline CDR1 reads MNHNS; CDR2 reads SASEGT. The CDR3 covers 17 residues. V was pared by 4 bases and J by 5 bases, with 21 bases between. The CDR3 sequence is CASSGGPPGGTHNEQFF. DNA for the CDR3: TGTGCCAGCAGTGGCGGGCCCCCCGGGGGGACACACAATGAGCAGTTCTTC.

This clone was seen repeatedly, ten times or more. The chain has TRBV5-1 and TRBJ1-3, with D unclear. Germline V gives CDR1 SGHRS, CDR2 YFSETQ. V lost 4 bases and J 1 base, leaving 12 bases between the germline ends. The CDR3 consists of 15 residues. Here the CDR3 DNA reads TGCGCCAGCAGCAGATGGTCGGGGTCTGGAAACACCATATATTTT. Amino acid sequence: CASSRWSGSGNTIYF.

This clone was counted at least ten times. CDR3 DNA sequence: TGTGCCAGCAGTCCGGGACTAGCGGGAGTTAGGGTTACAGATACGCAGTATTTT. Protein product: CASSPGLAGVRVTDTQYF. The rearrangement joins TRBV27 to TRBJ2-3, with 14 bases aligning to TRBD2. Trimming removed 5 bases from V and 3 bases from J; junction bases left unmatched: 10. Germline values: CDR1 MNHEY, CDR2 SMNVEV (reference sequence). The CDR3 is made up of 18 amino acids.

This clone has a count of ten or more. The chain couples TRBV9 to TRBJ2-2; TRBD2 agrees at 8 bases. Germline CDR1 SGDLS, CDR2 YYNGEE. V shed 3 bases, J shed 5 bases, and the junction held 9 bases outside the gene matches. The CDR3 runs 16 residues. In DNA form, the CDR3 reads TGTGCCAGCAGCGCCACCCGTGTAGCGGGGACCGGGGAGCTGTTTTTT. It encodes CASSATRVAGTGELFF.

This clone was counted at least ten times. The chain joins TRBV2 to TRBJ2-2; 7 nucleotides agree with TRBD2. Trimming cost V 3 bases and J 5 bases; bases outside gene matches: 6. Looked up from germline, CDR1 is SNHLY and CDR2 is FYNNEI. The CDR3 consists of 15 residues. DNA of the CDR3: TGTGCCAGCAGTGAGGGGGGAGGGCGAACCGGGGAGCTGTTTTTT. This encodes CASSEGGGRTGELFF.

This clone was detected many times. Other DNA sequences from this sample encode an identical CDR3 as well. The V call is TRBV12-3 or TRBV12-4, the J call TRBJ1-2; 10 bases align to TRBD1. V gave up 3 bases and J gave up 6 bases; unmatched junction bases: 13. This CDR3 is 17 amino acids long. The DNA for the CDR3 is TGTGCCAGCAGTTTGCCGACCGGGACAGGGGAGGAGGATGGCTACACCTTC. Translation gives CASSLPTGTGEEDGYTF.

This clone was detected many times. V gene TRBV27 combines with J gene TRBJ2-3, with 10 positions matching TRBD2. V lost 5 bases and J lost 0; bases outside the gene matches: 14. The CDR3 has 19 residues. Germline CDR1 reads MNHEY; CDR2 reads SMNVEV (reference sequence). CDR3 loop: CASSPGTSVFFFSTDTQYF. As DNA, the CDR3 is TGTGCCAGCAGTCCCGGGACTAGCGTCTTTTTTTTTAGCACAGATACGCAGTATTTT.

This clone was observed many times. This chain links TRBV10-3 with TRBJ1-5; D perhaps matches TRBD1 (6 bases). The CDR3 consists of 18 residues. V was cut by 5 bases and J by 4 bases, with 24 bases left in between. CDR1 and CDR2 (germline): ENHRY, SYGVKD. Here the CDR3 reads CAISKSRDAGTQNQPQHF. DNA of the CDR3: TGTGCCATCAGTAAATCCCGTGATGCAGGGACACAAAATCAGCCCCAGCATTTT.

The table lists this clone with a few counts. V usage is TRBV12-3 or TRBV12-4 and J usage is TRBJ2-1, with 11 bases lining up with TRBD2. The CDR3 has 17 amino acids. J gave up 4 bases and V 5 bases, and 10 bases lay outside the gene matches. CDR3: CASSPLSGRGGYNEQFF. The CDR3 DNA sequence: TGTGCCAGCAGTCCTCTTAGCGGGAGGGGTGGGTACAATGAGCAGTTCTTC.

This clone came up many times. The chain is built from TRBV6-2 or TRBV6-3 and TRBJ1-1, with 9 bases fitting TRBD1. The CDR3 length is 13 residues. With V trimmed by 6 bases and J by 4 bases, 3 bases remained unmatched. Germline V gene data show CDR1 as MNHEY and CDR2 as SVGEGT. As DNA, the CDR3 is TGTGCCAGCAGCGACAGGGGGATCACTGAAGCTTTCTTT. Protein: CASSDRGITEAFF.